This entry features one TCR beta chain sequence. What antigen it recognizes has not been identified. No qualities accompany the bases; no much larger clone lies one base away. Libraries were prepared through the immunoSEQ multiplex PCR assay. The multiplex PCR relied on a mix of 60 forward primers for TCR Vbeta segments and 13 reverse primers for TCR Jbeta segments. The CDR3 region of rearranged TCR beta genes was amplified from genomic DNA by a multiplex PCR assay. The amplified TCR beta libraries were sequenced on the Illumina HiSeq System as 87-base-pair reads. Turning to the authors' computational methods: A later analysis counted approximately 74 million unique TCR beta chains across the 550 to 800 repertoires, and roughly 9.9 million of these chains were shared by at least two donors. Raw reads were error-corrected and collapsed into unique sequences with a nearest-neighbor algorithm that merged closely related sequences to remove PCR and sequencing errors. CDR3 sequences were aligned to IMGT reference sequences to assign V, D and J gene segments. For a sequence to be retained, at least a six-nucleotide match to both a V gene segment and a J gene segment was required. Rearrangements were classified as productive when the CDR3 lacked stop codons and remained in frame with V and J, and all other rearrangements were classified as non-productive. CDR3 was defined by IMGT convention, running from the second conserved V-encoded cysteine to the conserved J-encoded phenylalanine. The earlier analysis of a few hundred of the donors excluded any sequence lacking an unambiguous match to a single V gene segment. An earlier analysis of several hundred of the donors called V segments functional above 56.7% productive rearrangements and segregating when the between-donor standard deviation exceeded 5%. A statistical classification framework was built to diagnose cytomegalovirus status from the catalog of TCR beta chain sequences. A later analysis assigned V and J genes by comparing TCR nucleotide sequences with IMGT/GENE-DB human TR gene sequences. The TCRdist pipeline was used in a later analysis to assign CDR3 sequences and most-parsimonious VDJ recombination scenarios. A later analysis defined each TCR beta chain by its CDR3 amino acid sequence plus V-gene family, and excluded reads lacking a unique V-gene family. A later analysis removed several hundred highly shared, low-generation-probability nucleotide sequences to deal with suspected cross-contamination and a sequencing artifact. In a later analysis, a clonal expansion index for each public chain was calculated from normalized within-repertoire ranks of inferred template counts. A later analysis computed generation probabilities with a VDJ recombination model fitted to out-of-frame rearrangements, and checked the results against IGoR. A later analysis scored TCR-TCR, TCR-HLA and TCR-CMV co-occurrence with hypergeometric tests, applying a repertoire-size bias correction to TCR pairs. False discovery rates were estimated in a later analysis by permuting HLA or CMV assignments 20 times. A later analysis grouped co-occurring TCRs with DBSCAN, adding TCRdist sequence similarity when clustering within HLA-allele-positive subsets. Repertoires with fewer than 30,000 or more than 120,000 public chains, plus five repertoires with anomalous nucleotide sharing, were excluded from co-occurrence clustering. TCRdb took this table from immuneACCESS and kept in-frame rearrangements with V and J called. Such tables lack part of the clones; where checked against another copy, unresolved V genes explain under half of the gap, and the rest is unexplained. V, J and clone size derive from that table, while D and trimming were established from the DNA sequence. Counted in this sample were over 150,000 clones; 70% to 90% of them appeared once. The ten largest account for about 2.7% of the sample.

The record originates from a study of cytomegalovirus exposure and HLA in healthy donors (dated by TCRdb to the late 2010s). For the study in its entirety: An earlier analysis of some 500 of the donors reported about 250 Gb of sequence data and around 110 million unique TCR beta sequences from 150 million to 200 million T cells. Roughly 300 gigabases of sequencing data and 70 million to 100 million unique TCR sequences made up an early release that covered over 550 HLA-typed donors. Of the approximately 370 genotyped donors, less than 85% were placed in the genetic ancestry cluster associated with self-reported Caucasian donors. The aim of the study was to test whether cataloging public T cell receptors could identify signatures of past pathogen exposure. The T cell repertoires of 666 subjects were profiled by immunosequencing and related to cytomegalovirus serostatus. Besides the first cohort of some 670 subjects, a separate validation cohort made up of roughly 120 different subjects was used. To predict cytomegalovirus infection status, the study combined high-throughput TCR immunosequencing, statistical association of individual TCRs with disease status, and machine learning. A later analysis re-examined previously published TCR beta repertoires from 610 or so donors and added high-resolution HLA genotyping to investigate patterns of TCR occurrence. In the later analysis, no new phenotypic data were used to find candidate immune exposures; instead, reliance was placed on TCR beta sequences and their occurrence across donors. In an earlier analysis of about 590 of the donors, high-throughput TCR beta sequencing was used to judge whether each TCR beta V gene segment behaved as functional or pseudogenic. Donor age, sex, ethnicity and CMV serostatus were compiled together with the repertoire data. A later genetic analysis used genome-wide SNP genotypes for about 65% of the 666 donors, treating that subset as a discovery cohort. All discovery cohort repertoires had been generated using a single sequencing platform. HLA typing covered class I and class II loci at four-digit resolution. Typing coverage varied by locus: 629-630 donors for A, B, C, DRB1 and DQB1; approximately 500 for DQA1; 600 to 610 for DPA1; roughly 470 for DPB1. A handful of DR-DQ haplotypes were treated as single units for association and clustering because of strong linkage in the cohort. On average, about 240,000 unique TCR beta nucleotide sequences were sequenced per donor among more than 350 genotyped donors of the cohort, with around 19% of those sequences being non-productive.

A distance of 14 bases separates the germline ends of V and J, which lose 8 bases and 4 bases respectively. CDR1 and CDR2 (MGHDK, SYGVNS) derive from the germline V gene. The CDR3 covers 13 residues, taking in both the cysteine and the phenylalanine. The kept DNA is CDR3 alone, 39 bases in frame from the first base. In total, 600 or so healthy bone marrow donors made up the cohort. Cohort members were all nominally healthy when sampled, although unrecorded immune exposures were likely present. The donor tested CMV seropositive and was one of the 289 seropositive cohort members. Every donor gave a peripheral blood sample, and the peripheral blood mononuclear cells from that sample were used for TCR beta sequencing. Genomic DNA extraction from the blood cell samples was performed with the Qiagen DNeasy Blood Extraction Kit. Broad study findings and their caveats: When HLA alleles, especially DR and DQ, strongly co-occurred, TCR associations were difficult to assign to individual alleles. A later analysis reported that several top co-occurrence clusters appeared linked to parvovirus B19, influenza, CMV and Epstein-Barr virus. Because the 87-base-pair reads could not distinguish some IMGT-functional V segments, including TRBV6-2 and TRBV6-3, those segments were excluded. It was suggested by the authors that the approach could potentially be generalized to other disease states and immunological phenotypes. In both the original and validation cohorts, the classifier was reported to diagnose cytomegalovirus status with high specificity and sensitivity. In a later analysis, the rate of TCR association differed among HLA loci, with DRB1 alleles having the most associated TCRs and HLA-C alleles having the fewest. A further reported finding was that TCR beta sequences accurately predicted the HLA-A and HLA-B alleles for most subjects in the first cohort. In vitro tests confirmed that three of the cytomegalovirus-associated TCR beta chains recognize cytomegalovirus antigens. A group of highly shared sequence variants was considered likely to be a technical artifact of the sequencing pipeline. Most TCR sequences were seen in very few donors, while some public TCRs were found in many individuals. Compared with the 666-donor mean, donors in an Asian-associated ancestry cluster had fewer N-insertions in productive TCRs, according to a later genetic analysis. Sequencing depth was assumed to be roughly uniform across donors in the presence/absence analyses, though that assumption may not hold. At a false discovery rate of 0.05, a later analysis linked around 17,000 TCR beta sequences to specific HLA alleles. Because some donors lacked HLA typing at each locus, the association tests relied only on the typed subset. A later genetic analysis associated a missense DCLRE1C variant with V-gene and J-gene trimming of TCR beta chains, and an independent cohort replicated the association. In the study, roughly 160 TCR beta chains were listed as associated with cytomegalovirus. This cohort had only TCR beta chains sequenced, and the lack of alpha or paired-chain data limited which features could be detected. Most CMV-associated TCR beta chains appeared to be HLA-restricted in a later analysis, and the HLA associations seemed to be driven largely by CMV exposure. Compared with equally common non-associated chains, HLA-associated TCR beta chains in a later analysis were more clonally expanded and had lower generation probabilities. The earlier analysis of some 560 of the donors excluded 15 to 20 rarely observed V segments, including chromosome 9 orphons, because counts were too low. Correlated functional status among segregating V segments might reflect linkage disequilibrium, but an unknown experimental factor could not be ruled out. Immune exposure information for the cohort was limited to CMV serostatus. In an earlier analysis of 587 of the donors, most TCR beta V segments were observed in productive rearrangements about 87% or about 30% of the time, broadly matching IMGT annotations.

The sequence joins TRBV25-1 to TRBJ1-1; TRBD1 might be the D gene, on 5 matching bases. The receptor comes from a young man in good health and CMV-seropositive. Sequenced: PBMCs. Here is the DNA: TGTGCCAGCGGCCTAACAAGGGGCACTGAAGCTTTCTTT. Its protein is CASGLTRGTEAFF.